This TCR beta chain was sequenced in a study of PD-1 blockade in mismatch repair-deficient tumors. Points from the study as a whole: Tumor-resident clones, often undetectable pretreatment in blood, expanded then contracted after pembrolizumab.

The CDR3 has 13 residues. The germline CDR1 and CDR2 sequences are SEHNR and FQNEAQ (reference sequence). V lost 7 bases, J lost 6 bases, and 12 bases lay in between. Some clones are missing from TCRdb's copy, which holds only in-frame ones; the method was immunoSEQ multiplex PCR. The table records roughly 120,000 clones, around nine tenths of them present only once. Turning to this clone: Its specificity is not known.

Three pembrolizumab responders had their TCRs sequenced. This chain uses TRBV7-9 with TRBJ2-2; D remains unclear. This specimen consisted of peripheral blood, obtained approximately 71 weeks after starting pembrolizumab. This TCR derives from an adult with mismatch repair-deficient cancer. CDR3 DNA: TGTGCCAGCACCCCCCCCGGACCCGGGGAGCTGTTTTTT. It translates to CASTPPGPGELFF.